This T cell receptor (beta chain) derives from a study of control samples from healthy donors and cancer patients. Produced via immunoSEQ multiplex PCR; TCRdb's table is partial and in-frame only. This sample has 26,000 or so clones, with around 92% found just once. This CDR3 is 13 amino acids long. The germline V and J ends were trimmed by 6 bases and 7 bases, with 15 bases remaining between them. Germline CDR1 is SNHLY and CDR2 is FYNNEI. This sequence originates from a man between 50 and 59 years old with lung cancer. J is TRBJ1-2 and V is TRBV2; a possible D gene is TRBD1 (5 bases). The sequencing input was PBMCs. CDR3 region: CASSRAGKGGYTF. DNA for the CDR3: TGTGCCAGCAGCCGGGCAGGGAAGGGTGGCTACACCTTC.